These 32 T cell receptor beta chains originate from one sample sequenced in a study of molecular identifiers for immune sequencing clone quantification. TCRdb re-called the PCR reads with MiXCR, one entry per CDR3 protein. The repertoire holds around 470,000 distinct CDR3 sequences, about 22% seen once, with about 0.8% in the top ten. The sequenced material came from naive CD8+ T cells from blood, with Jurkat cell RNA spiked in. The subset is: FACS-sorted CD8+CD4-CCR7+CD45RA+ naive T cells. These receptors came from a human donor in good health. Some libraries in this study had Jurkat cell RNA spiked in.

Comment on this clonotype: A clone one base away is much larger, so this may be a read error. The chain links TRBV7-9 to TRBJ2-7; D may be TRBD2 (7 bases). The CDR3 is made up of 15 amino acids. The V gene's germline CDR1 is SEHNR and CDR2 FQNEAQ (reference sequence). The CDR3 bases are TGTGCCAGCAGCTTGGGGGGGGCGGACTCCTACGAGCAGCACTTC. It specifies CASSLGGADSYEQHF.

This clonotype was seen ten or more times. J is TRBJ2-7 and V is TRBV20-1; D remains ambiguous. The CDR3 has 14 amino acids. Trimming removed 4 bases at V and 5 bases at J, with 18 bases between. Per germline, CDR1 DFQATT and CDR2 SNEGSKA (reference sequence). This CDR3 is CSATGPSAWDEQYF. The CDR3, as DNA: TGCAGTGCTACCGGGCCCTCGGCATGGGACGAGCAGTACTTC.

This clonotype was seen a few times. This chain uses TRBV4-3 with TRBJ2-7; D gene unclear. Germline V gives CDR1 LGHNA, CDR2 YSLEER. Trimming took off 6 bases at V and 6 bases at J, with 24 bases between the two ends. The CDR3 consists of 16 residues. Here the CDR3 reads CASRRSVVRAGGEQYF. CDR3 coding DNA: TGCGCCAGCAGAAGGAGCGTTGTGAGAGCTGGTGGCGAGCAGTACTTC.

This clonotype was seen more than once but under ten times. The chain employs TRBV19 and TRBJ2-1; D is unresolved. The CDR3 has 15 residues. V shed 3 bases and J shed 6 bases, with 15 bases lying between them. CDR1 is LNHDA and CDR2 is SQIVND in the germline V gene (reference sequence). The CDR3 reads CASSMSTSYRNEQFF. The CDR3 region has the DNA TGTGCCAGTAGTATGAGCACCTCCTATCGCAATGAGCAGTTCTTC.

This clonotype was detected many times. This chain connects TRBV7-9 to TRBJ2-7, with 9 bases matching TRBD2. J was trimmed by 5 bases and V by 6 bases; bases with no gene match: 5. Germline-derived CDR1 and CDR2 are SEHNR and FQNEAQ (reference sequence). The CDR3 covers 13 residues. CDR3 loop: CASSRGLANEQYF. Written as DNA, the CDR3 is TGTGCCAGCAGTCGAGGACTAGCGAACGAGCAGTACTTC. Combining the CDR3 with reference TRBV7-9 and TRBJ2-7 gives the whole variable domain DTGVSQNPRHKITKRGQNVTFRCDPISEHNRLYWYRQTLGQGPEFLTYFQNEAQLEKSRLLSDRFSAERPKGSFSTLEIQRTEQGDSAMYLCASSRGLANEQYFGPGTRLTVT.

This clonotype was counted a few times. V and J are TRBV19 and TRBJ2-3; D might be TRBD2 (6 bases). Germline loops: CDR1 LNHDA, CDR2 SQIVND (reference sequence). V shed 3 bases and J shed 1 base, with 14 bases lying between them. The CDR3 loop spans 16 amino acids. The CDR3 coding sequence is TGTGCCAGTAGTATGAAGGAGTGGGAGGGCACAGATACGCAGTATTTT. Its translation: CASSMKEWEGTDTQYF. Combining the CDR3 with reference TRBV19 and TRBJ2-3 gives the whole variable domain DGGITQSPKYLFRKEGQNVTLSCEQNLNHDAMYWYRQDPGQGLRLIYYSQIVNDFQKGDIAEGYSVSREKKESFPLTVTSAQKNPTAFYLCASSMKEWEGTDTQYFGPGTRLTVL.

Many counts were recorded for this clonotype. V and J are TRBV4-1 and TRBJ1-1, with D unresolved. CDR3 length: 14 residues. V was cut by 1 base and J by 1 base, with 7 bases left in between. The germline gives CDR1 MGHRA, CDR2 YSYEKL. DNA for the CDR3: TGCGCCAGCAGCCAAGCGTTTTCGAACACTGAAGCTTTCTTT. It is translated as CASSQAFSNTEAFF.

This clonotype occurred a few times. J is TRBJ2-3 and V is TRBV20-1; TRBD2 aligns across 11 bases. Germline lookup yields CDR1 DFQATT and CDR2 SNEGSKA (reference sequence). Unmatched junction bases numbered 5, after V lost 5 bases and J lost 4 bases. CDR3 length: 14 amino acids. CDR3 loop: CSAPSGGTADTQYF. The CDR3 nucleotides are TGCAGTGCTCCTAGCGGGGGGACCGCAGATACGCAGTATTTT.

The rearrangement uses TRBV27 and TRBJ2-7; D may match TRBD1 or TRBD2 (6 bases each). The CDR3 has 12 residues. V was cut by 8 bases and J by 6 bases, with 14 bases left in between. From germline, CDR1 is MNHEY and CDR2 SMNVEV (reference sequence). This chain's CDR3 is CASGLSGVEQYF. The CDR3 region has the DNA TGTGCCAGCGGACTATCAGGGGTCGAGCAGTACTTC.

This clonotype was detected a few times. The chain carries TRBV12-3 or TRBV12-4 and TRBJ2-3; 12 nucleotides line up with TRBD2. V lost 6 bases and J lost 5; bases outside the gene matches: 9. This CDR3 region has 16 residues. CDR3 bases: TGTGCCAGCAGCCCCGGACTAGCGGGGCTCGTAGATACGCAGTATTTT. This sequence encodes CASSPGLAGLVDTQYF.

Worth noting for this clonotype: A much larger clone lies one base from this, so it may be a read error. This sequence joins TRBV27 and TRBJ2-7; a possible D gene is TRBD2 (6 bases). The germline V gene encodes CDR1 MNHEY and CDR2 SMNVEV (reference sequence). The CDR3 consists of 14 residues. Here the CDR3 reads CASSLGRAGSEQCF. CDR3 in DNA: TGTGCCAGCAGTTTGGGCAGGGCGGGGAGCGAGCAGTGCTTC.

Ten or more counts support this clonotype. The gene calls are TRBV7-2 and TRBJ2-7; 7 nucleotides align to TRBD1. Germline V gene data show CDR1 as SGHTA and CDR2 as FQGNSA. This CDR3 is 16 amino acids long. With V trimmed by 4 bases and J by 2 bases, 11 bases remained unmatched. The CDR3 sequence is CASSSAPQGFPYEQYF. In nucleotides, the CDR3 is TGTGCCAGCAGCTCTGCCCCACAGGGGTTCCCCTACGAGCAGTACTTC. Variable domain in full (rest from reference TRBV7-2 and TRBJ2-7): GAGVSQSPSNKVTEKGKDVELRCDPISGHTALYWYRQSLGQGLEFLIYFQGNSAPDKSGLPSDRFSAERTGGSVSTLTIQRTQQEDSAVYLCASSSAPQGFPYEQYFGPGTRLTVT.

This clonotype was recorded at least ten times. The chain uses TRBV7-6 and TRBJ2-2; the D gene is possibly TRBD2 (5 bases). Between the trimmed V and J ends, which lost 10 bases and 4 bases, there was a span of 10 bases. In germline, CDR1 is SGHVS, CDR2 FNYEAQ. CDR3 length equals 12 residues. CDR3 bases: TGTGCCATACAACGGGGCACCGGGGAGCTGTTTTTT. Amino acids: CAIQRGTGELFF. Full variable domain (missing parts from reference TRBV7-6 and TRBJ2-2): GAGVSQSPRYKVTKRGQDVALRCDPISGHVSLYWYRQALGQGPEFLTYFNYEAQQDKSGLPNDRFSAERPEGSISTLTIQRTEQRDSAMYRCAIQRGTGELFFGEGSRLTVL.

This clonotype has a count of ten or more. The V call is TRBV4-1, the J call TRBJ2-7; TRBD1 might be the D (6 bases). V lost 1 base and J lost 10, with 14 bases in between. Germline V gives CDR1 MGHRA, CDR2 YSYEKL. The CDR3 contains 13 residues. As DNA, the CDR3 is TGCGCCAGCAGCCAAGTTAGGGGGAGTGATCAGTACTTC. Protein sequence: CASSQVRGSDQYF.

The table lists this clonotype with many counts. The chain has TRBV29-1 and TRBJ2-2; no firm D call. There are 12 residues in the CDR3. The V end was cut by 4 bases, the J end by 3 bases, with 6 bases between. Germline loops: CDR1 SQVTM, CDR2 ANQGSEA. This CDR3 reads CSVGRDTGELFF. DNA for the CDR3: TGCAGCGTTGGTAGGGACACCGGGGAGCTGTTTTTT.

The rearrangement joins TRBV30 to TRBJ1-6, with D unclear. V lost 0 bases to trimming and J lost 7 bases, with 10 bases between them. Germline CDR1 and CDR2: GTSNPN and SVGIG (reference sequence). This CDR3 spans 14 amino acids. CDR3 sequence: CAWSVVRANSPLHF. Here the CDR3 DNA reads TGTGCCTGGAGTGTAGTGCGGGCCAATTCACCCCTCCACTTT.

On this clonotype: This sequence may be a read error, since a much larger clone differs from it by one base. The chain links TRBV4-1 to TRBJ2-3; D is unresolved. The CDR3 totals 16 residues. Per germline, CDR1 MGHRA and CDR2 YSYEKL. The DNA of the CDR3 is TGCGCCAGCAGCCAAGTTGGGGTTAGAGGCACAAATACGCAGTATTTT. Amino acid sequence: CASSQVGVRGTNTQYF.

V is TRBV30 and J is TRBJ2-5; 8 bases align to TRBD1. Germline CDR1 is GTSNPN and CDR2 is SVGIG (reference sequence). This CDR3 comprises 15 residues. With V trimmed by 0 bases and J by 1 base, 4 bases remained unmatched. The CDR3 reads CAWSVGTGAQETQYF. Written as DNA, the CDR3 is TGTGCCTGGAGTGTTGGGACAGGAGCCCAAGAGACCCAGTACTTC. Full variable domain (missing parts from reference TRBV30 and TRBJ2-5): SQTIHQWPATLVQPVGSPLSLECTVEGTSNPNLYWYRQAAGRGLQLLFYSVGIGQISSEVPQNLSASRPQDRQFILSSKKLLLSDSGFYLCAWSVGTGAQETQYFGPGTRLLVL.

The CDR3 region is CASSLRSGGGEQETQYF. Here the CDR3 DNA reads TGTGCCAGCAGCCTCCGATCTGGGGGAGGCGAACAAGAGACCCAGTACTTC. The J gene is TRBJ2-5, the V gene TRBV5-4; a possible D gene is TRBD2 (6 bases). CDR1 SGHNT and CDR2 YYREEE come from the germline V gene (reference sequence). The CDR3 totals 17 residues. V gave up 4 bases and J gave up 2 bases, with 21 bases separating them.

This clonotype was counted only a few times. The CDR3 loop is CASSFETGVSYEQYF. In DNA, the CDR3 is TGTGCCAGCAGTTTCGAGACAGGGGTTTCCTACGAGCAGTACTTC. V and J are TRBV28 and TRBJ2-7; 8 nucleotides align to TRBD1. The germline V gene has CDR1 MDHEN and CDR2 SYDVKM. Trimming cost V 3 bases and J 1 base; bases outside gene matches: 5. This CDR3 has 15 residues.

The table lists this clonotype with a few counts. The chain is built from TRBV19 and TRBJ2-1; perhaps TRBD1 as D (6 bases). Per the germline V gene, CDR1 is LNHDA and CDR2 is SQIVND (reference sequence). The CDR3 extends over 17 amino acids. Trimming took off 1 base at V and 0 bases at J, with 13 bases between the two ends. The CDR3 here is CASSIGGRRSSYNEQFF. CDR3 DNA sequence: TGTGCCAGTAGTATAGGGGGGCGGCGGAGCTCCTACAATGAGCAGTTCTTC.

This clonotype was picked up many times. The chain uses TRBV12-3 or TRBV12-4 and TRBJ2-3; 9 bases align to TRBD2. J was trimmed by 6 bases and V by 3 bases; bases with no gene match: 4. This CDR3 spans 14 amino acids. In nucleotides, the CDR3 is TGTGCCAGCAGTTTCGGACTAGCGCCTGATACGCAGTATTTT. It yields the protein CASSFGLAPDTQYF.

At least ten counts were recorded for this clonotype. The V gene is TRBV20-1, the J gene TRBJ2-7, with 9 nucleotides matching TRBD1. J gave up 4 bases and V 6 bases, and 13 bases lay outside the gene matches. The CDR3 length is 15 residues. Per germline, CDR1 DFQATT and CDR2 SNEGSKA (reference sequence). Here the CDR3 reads CSAPPLTGGLYEQYF. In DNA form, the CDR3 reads TGCAGTGCGCCGCCCCTGACAGGGGGATTATACGAGCAGTACTTC.

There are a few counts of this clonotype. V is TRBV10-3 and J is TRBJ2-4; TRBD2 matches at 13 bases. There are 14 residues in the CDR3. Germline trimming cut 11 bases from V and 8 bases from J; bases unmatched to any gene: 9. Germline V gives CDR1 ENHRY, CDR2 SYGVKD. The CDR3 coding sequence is TGTGCCTCCTGGACTAGCGGGAGTCTTTACATTCAGTACTTC. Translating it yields CASWTSGSLYIQYF.

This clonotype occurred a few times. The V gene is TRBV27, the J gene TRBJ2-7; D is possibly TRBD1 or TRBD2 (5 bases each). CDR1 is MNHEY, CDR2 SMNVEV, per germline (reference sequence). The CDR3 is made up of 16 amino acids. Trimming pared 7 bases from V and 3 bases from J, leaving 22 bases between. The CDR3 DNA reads TGTGCCAGCACCGAACGGGGCGGGTATGACCACTACGAGCAGTACTTC. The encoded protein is CASTERGGYDHYEQYF.

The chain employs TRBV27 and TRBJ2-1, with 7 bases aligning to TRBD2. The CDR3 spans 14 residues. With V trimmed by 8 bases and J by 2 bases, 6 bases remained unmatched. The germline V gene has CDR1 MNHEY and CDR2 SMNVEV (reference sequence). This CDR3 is CASDRAGTYNEQFF. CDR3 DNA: TGTGCCAGCGACAGAGCGGGGACCTACAATGAGCAGTTCTTC.

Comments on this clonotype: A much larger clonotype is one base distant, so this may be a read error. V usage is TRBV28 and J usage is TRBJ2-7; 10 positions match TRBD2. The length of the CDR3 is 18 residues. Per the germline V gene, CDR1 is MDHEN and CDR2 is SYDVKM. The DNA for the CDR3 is TGTGCCGGCAGCCCTAGACTTCCCGGGACTAGCGAGGCCTACGAGCAGTACTTC. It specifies CAGSPRLPGTSEAYEQYF.

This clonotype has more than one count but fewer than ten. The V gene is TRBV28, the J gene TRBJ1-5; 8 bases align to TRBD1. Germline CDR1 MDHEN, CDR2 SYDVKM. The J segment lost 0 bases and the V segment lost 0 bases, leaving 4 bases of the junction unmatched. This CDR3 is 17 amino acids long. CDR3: CASSLWGTGYSNQPQHF. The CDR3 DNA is TGTGCCAGCAGTTTATGGGGGACAGGCTATAGCAATCAGCCCCAGCATTTT.

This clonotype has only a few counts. The CDR3 here is CASRPARQGRYEQYF. Here the CDR3 DNA reads TGTGCCAGCAGACCCGCCCGACAGGGACGGTACGAGCAGTACTTC. The chain joins TRBV6-2 or TRBV6-3 to TRBJ2-7, with 7 nucleotides matching TRBD1. Germline CDR1 MNHEY, CDR2 SVGEGT. The CDR3 runs to 15 residues. V dropped 6 bases and J dropped 4; count of bases not matched to a gene: 12.

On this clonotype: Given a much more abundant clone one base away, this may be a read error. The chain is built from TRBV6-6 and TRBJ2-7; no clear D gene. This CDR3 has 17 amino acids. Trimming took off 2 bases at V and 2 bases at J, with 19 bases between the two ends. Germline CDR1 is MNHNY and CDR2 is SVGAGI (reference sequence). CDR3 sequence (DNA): TGTGCCAGCAGTTACACCCGGACGGGCGTGTTAACCTACGAGCAGTACTTC. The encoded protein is CASSYTRTGVLTYEQYF.

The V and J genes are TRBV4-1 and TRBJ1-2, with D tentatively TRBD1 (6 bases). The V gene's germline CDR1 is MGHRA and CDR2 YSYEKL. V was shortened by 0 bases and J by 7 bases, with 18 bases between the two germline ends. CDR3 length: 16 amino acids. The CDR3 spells CASSQDSWTDYSGYTF. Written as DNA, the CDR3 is TGCGCCAGCAGCCAAGACTCTTGGACAGACTATAGTGGCTACACCTTC.

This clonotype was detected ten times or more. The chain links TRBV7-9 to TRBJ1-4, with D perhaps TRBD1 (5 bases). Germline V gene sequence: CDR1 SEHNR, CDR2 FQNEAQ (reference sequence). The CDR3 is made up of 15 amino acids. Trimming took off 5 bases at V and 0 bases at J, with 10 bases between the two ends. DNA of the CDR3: TGTGCCAGCAGCCTACTACAGGCAACTAATGAAAAACTGTTTTTT. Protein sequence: CASSLLQATNEKLFF.